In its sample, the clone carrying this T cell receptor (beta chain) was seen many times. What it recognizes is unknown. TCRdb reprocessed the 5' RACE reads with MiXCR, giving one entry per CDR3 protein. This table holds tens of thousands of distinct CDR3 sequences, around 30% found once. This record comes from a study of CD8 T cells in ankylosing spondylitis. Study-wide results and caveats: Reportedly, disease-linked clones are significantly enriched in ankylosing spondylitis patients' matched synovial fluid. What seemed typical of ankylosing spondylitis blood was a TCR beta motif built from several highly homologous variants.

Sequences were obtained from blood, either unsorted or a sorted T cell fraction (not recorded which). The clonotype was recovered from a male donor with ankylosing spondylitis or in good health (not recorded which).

The CDR3 loop reads CASSLRPDGELFF. Here the CDR3 DNA reads TGTGCCAGCAGCCTCCGTCCCGACGGGGAGCTGTTTTTT. The genes are TRBV7-2 and TRBJ2-2; D is ambiguous. Per germline, CDR1 SGHTA and CDR2 FQGNSA. The CDR3 is 13 residues long. V was shortened by 5 bases and J by 7 bases, with 11 bases between the two germline ends.